These 31 T cell receptor beta chains were all obtained from the same sample, sequenced in a study of breast tumors, draining lymph nodes, adjacent tissues. MiXCR was run by TCRdb on the multiplex PCR reads, yielding one entry per CDR3 protein. The sample records about 15,000 distinct CDR3 sequences, 40% to 50% being singletons. Source material: tumor-adjacent breast tissue. These receptors came from a female donor with breast cancer. Some clones in this sample may be carry-over from other donors' samples.

There are many counts of this clonotype. A much larger clone is a single base away; this may be a read error. The chain has TRBV5-8 and TRBJ2-5; D might be TRBD1 or TRBD2, each matching 5 bases. The V end lost 3 bases, the J end lost 1 base, and 10 bases lay between the germline ends. Germline-derived CDR1 and CDR2 are SGHTS and YDEGEE. This CDR3 comprises 14 residues. CDR3: CASSSPGAQETQYF. In nucleotides, the CDR3 is TGTGCCAGCAGCTCCCCCGGGGCCCAAGAGACCCAGTACTTC.

The chain links TRBV15 to TRBJ2-7; 9 bases align to TRBD2. Germline CDR1 and CDR2: LNHNV and YYDKDF (reference sequence). CDR3 length: 14 residues. V dropped 4 bases and J dropped 4; count of bases not matched to a gene: 5. CDR3 sequence reads: CATSNGTSRYEQYF. For the CDR3, the DNA is TGTGCCACCAGCAACGGGACTAGCCGGTACGAGCAGTACTTC.

To note about this clonotype: Relative to the germline gene, one junction end is altered; a read error may explain this. The genes are TRBV5-8 and TRBJ1-3; D unclear. Germline V gene data show CDR1 as SGHTS and CDR2 as YDEGEE. There are 14 residues in the CDR3. Written as DNA, the CDR3 is TGCGCCAGCAGCCCCGGTAACTCTGGAAACACCATATATTTT. This encodes CASSPGNSGNTIYF.

The chain is built from TRBV7-9 and TRBJ2-1, with D unresolved. In germline, CDR1 is SEHNR, CDR2 FQNEAQ (reference sequence). Trimming stripped 2 bases from V and 8 bases from J, with 16 bases between. The CDR3 extends over 15 amino acids. This CDR3 is CASSLSGGDGDEQFF. CDR3 nucleotide sequence: TGTGCCAGCAGCTTATCTGGCGGAGATGGAGATGAGCAGTTCTTC.

This clonotype occurred many times. This sequence joins TRBV15 and TRBJ1-5; D is unclear. Germline CDR1 LNHNV, CDR2 YYDKDF (reference sequence). The CDR3 loop spans 12 amino acids. V was cut by 6 bases and J by 7 bases, with 10 bases left in between. CDR3 protein: CATRAMGQPQHF. For the CDR3, the DNA is TGTGCCACCAGAGCTATGGGGCAGCCCCAGCATTTT.

The chain recombines TRBV5-6 with TRBJ1-2; perhaps TRBD1 as D (6 bases). Germline V gene data show CDR1 as SGHDT and CDR2 as YYEEEE. The CDR3 length is 11 residues. The ends were cut back, 4 bases at V and 6 bases at J, with 7 bases in the middle. The CDR3 reads CASSGGHGYTF. Here the CDR3 DNA reads TGTGCCAGCAGCGGGGGCCATGGCTACACCTTC.

As regards this clonotype: Its ends do not fully match the called genes, so a read error is possible. The chain couples TRBV7-7 to TRBJ2-2; D is uncertain. This CDR3 is built from 15 residues. In germline, CDR1 is SSHAT, CDR2 FNYEAQ (reference sequence). This chain's CDR3 is CASSLESGVTGELFF. CDR3 nucleotides: TGTGCTAGCAGCTTAGAATCTGGTGTCACCGGGGAGCTGTTTTTT.

For this clonotype: The junction departs from the called germline gene at one end, perhaps through a read error. V is TRBV2 and J is TRBJ1-3; D is undetermined. The CDR3 is 14 amino acids. The germline V gene has CDR1 SNHLY and CDR2 FYNNEI. CDR3 sequence reads: CASSPRTARNAIYF. The CDR3 bases are TGTGCAAGCAGCCCACGCACTGCGAGAAACGCCATATATTTT.

The chain joins TRBV19 to TRBJ2-1; 10 nucleotides match TRBD2. After removal of 8 bases from V and 4 bases from J, the junction contained 11 bases not matched to a gene. Germline V gives CDR1 LNHDA, CDR2 SQIVND (reference sequence). The CDR3 runs to 16 residues. The CDR3 nucleotides are TGTGCCAGTCTCTCCCGTAGCGGGGGGAGTTACAATGAGCAGTTCTTC. This encodes CASLSRSGGSYNEQFF. The full variable domain, in which reference TRBV19 and TRBJ2-1 provide the parts outside the CDR3, is DGGITQSPKYLFRKEGQNVTLSCEQNLNHDAMYWYRQDPGQGLRLIYYSQIVNDFQKGDIAEGYSVSREKKESFPLTVTSAQKNPTAFYLCASLSRSGGSYNEQFFGPGTRLTVL.

V and J are TRBV9 and TRBJ1-3, with D possibly being TRBD1 (6 bases). Germline V CDR1 and CDR2: SGDLS, YYNGEE. The CDR3 is made up of 16 amino acids. Trimming pared 0 bases from V and 0 bases from J, leaving 10 bases between. The CDR3 DNA is TGTGCCAGCAGCGTAGCCGACAGGTTCTCTGGAAACACCATATATTTT. It is translated as CASSVADRFSGNTIYF.

This clonotype was seen ten or more times. The chain combines TRBV6-2 or TRBV6-3 with TRBJ1-5, with D possibly being TRBD1 (6 bases). Trimming shortened V by 5 bases and J by 2 bases, and 13 bases separated the two germline ends. The CDR3 consists of 15 residues. Germline-derived CDR1 and CDR2 are MNHEY and SVGEGT. The CDR3 DNA is TGTGCCAGCAGTCCGGCAGGGGCCGGCAATCAGCCCCAGCATTTT. It yields the protein CASSPAGAGNQPQHF.

The CDR3 DNA is TGTGCCAGCAGCCTGACTAGCGGGGAGCTGTTTTTT. Residues: CASSLTSGELFF. The chain couples TRBV6-4 to TRBJ2-2, with D possibly TRBD2 on 6 matching bases. V was trimmed by 6 bases and J by 7 bases, leaving 9 bases between them. CDR3 length equals 12 residues. The germline V gene encodes CDR1 MRHNA and CDR2 SNTAGT.

This clonotype is labeled as medium-sized (0.01 to 0.1%). CDR3: CASSRWIGDYGYTF. DNA of the CDR3: TGTGCCAGCAGCCGATGGATTGGGGACTATGGCTACACCTTC. V and J are TRBV7-2 and TRBJ1-2; D not certain. The CDR3 length is 14 residues. Germline lookup yields CDR1 SGHTA and CDR2 FQGNSA. The germline V and J ends were trimmed by 5 bases and 3 bases, with 13 bases remaining between them.

This clonotype was seen at least ten times. The DNA for the CDR3 is TGTGCCAGCAGTCCCTCGGGGGTATACGAGCAGTACTTC. Translation: CASSPSGVYEQYF. The chain joins TRBV12-3 or TRBV12-4 to TRBJ2-7, with TRBD2 as a possible D gene (6 bases). The CDR3 length is 13 residues. V lost 5 bases and J 4 bases, leaving 12 bases between the germline ends.

This rearrangement joins TRBV20-1 to TRBJ2-1; D ambiguous. Germline V gives CDR1 DFQATT, CDR2 SNEGSKA (reference sequence). V was shortened by 4 bases and J by 4 bases, with 8 bases between the two germline ends. This CDR3 is built from 12 residues. CDR3 sequence reads: CSAIGGYNEQFF. The CDR3 DNA is TGCAGTGCTATAGGTGGTTACAATGAGCAGTTCTTC.

There are many counts of this clonotype. A clone one base away is much larger, so this may be a read error. The chain has TRBV20-1 and TRBJ2-1, with D perhaps matching TRBD2 (5 bases). Between the trimmed V and J ends, which lost 0 bases and 7 bases, there was a span of 16 bases. Germline V CDR1 and CDR2: DFQATT, SNEGSKA (reference sequence). The CDR3 contains 15 residues. CDR3 DNA: TGCAGTGCTAGAGATATACTAGAGAGGCCGAATGAGCAGTTCTTC. It translates to CSARDILERPNEQFF.

This clonotype came up many times. The chain has TRBV6-5 and TRBJ2-3; 9 bases agree with TRBD1. Trimming removed 4 bases from V and 2 bases from J; junction bases left unmatched: 4. Germline values: CDR1 MNHEY, CDR2 SVGAGI. This CDR3 contains 15 residues. CDR3 protein: CASSFRDRVTDTQYF. CDR3 bases: TGTGCCAGCAGTTTCCGGGACAGGGTCACAGATACGCAGTATTTT.

The V gene is TRBV20-1, the J gene TRBJ2-2, with 8 bases aligning to TRBD2. Germline V gene lookup returns CDR1 DFQATT and CDR2 SNEGSKA (reference sequence). This CDR3 has 12 residues. Trimming took 6 bases from V and 10 from J; bases not matched to a gene: 7. The CDR3 DNA is TGCAGTGCCGCCCCGGGAGGGATGGAGCTGTTTTTT. This gives the protein CSAAPGGMELFF.

This clonotype was found many times. The genes are TRBV27 and TRBJ1-4; D gene unclear. The CDR3 sequence is 14 residues long. The V end was cut by 5 bases, the J end by 3 bases, with 10 bases between. From germline, CDR1 is MNHEY and CDR2 SMNVEV (reference sequence). CDR3 protein: CASSAGSANEKLFF. The CDR3 coding sequence is TGTGCCAGCAGTGCTGGGTCTGCTAATGAAAAACTGTTTTTT.

The chain employs TRBV6-5 and TRBJ1-6; D might be TRBD1 (5 bases). Trimming took off 4 bases at V and 8 bases at J, with 6 bases between the two ends. CDR3 length equals 12 residues. Germline V gives CDR1 MNHEY, CDR2 SVGAGI. As DNA, the CDR3 is TGTGCCAGCAGTTGGGGGGATTCACCCCTCCACTTT. Translating gives CASSWGDSPLHF.

This clonotype was counted many times. The chain recombines TRBV7-9 with TRBJ2-5; tentative D call: TRBD1 (5 bases). The CDR3 covers 15 residues. Deletions cut 1 base from V and 3 bases from J, with 12 bases between. The V gene's germline CDR1 is SEHNR and CDR2 FQNEAQ (reference sequence). As DNA, the CDR3 is TGTGCCAGCAGCTTAGGTTTAGGGGAAAAAGAGACCCAGTACTTC. It is translated as CASSLGLGEKETQYF.

This clonotype was recorded at least ten times. Compared with germline, one end of the junction differs, possibly owing to a read error. The chain carries TRBV6-2 or TRBV6-3 and TRBJ2-4; 11 bases are a match to TRBD2. Germline V gene sequence: CDR1 MNHEY, CDR2 SVGEGT. The CDR3 totals 14 residues. CDR3 in DNA: TGTGCCAGCAAGACTAGCGGGGCCAAAAACATTCGGTACTTC. Protein product: CASKTSGAKNIRYF.

By share, this clonotype ranks as medium-sized (0.01 to 0.1%). This rearrangement joins TRBV12-3 or TRBV12-4 to TRBJ2-3, with 9 bases that match TRBD2. The CDR3 spans 17 residues. V shed 8 bases, J shed 0 bases, and the junction held 12 bases outside the gene matches. Here the CDR3 DNA reads TGTGCCAGCCGGATCGGTAGCGGGAGCCCTAGCACAGATACGCAGTATTTT. It encodes CASRIGSGSPSTDTQYF.

The CDR3 loop is CASSHVGGGETQYF. DNA of the CDR3: TGTGCCAGCAGCCACGTGGGGGGGGGAGAGACCCAGTACTTC. J is TRBJ2-5 and V is TRBV14; TRBD2 matches 7 bases. Germline V lookup: CDR1 SGHDN, CDR2 FVKESK. V was pared by 3 bases and J by 4 bases, with 5 bases of the junction left unmatched. The CDR3 contains 14 residues.

At least ten counts were recorded for this clonotype. The rearrangement uses TRBV10-2 and TRBJ2-1, with TRBD2 matching over 13 bases. V lost 8 bases to trimming and J lost 0 bases; unmatched junction nucleotides: 10. The CDR3 spans 18 residues. Germline CDR1 WSHSY, CDR2 SAAADI. This chain's CDR3 is CASGPGTSGAGSYNEQFF. The CDR3, as DNA: TGCGCCAGCGGTCCCGGGACTAGCGGGGCGGGCTCCTACAATGAGCAGTTCTTC.

This clonotype was seen repeatedly, ten times or more. As DNA, the CDR3 is TGCAGTGTCAGGGGCAGGCGGGGAAATTTGGCCCAGCATTTT. Protein: CSVRGRRGNLAQHF. The V and J genes are TRBV20-1 and TRBJ1-5, with a possible D match to TRBD1 (6 bases). Trimming pared 7 bases from V and 11 bases from J, leaving 24 bases between. CDR3 size: 14 residues. Germline CDR1 is DFQATT and CDR2 is SNEGSKA (reference sequence).

In this sample, this clonotype turned up once. The chain is built from TRBV6-1 and TRBJ1-2, with 7 bases matching TRBD1. The germline V gene has CDR1 MNHNS and CDR2 SASEGT. The CDR3 extends over 12 amino acids. V shed 7 bases and J 2 bases; nucleotides not matched to a gene: 1. The CDR3 sequence is CASKGQNYGYTF. The CDR3 nucleotides read TGTGCCAGCAAGGGACAGAACTATGGCTACACCTTC.

The gene calls are TRBV30 and TRBJ1-2; D is unclear. Germline V gene lookup returns CDR1 GTSNPN and CDR2 SVGIG (reference sequence). V gave up 3 bases and J gave up 0 bases, with 11 bases separating them. The CDR3 covers 14 residues. This chain's CDR3 is CAWRVIGANYGYTF. As DNA, the CDR3 is TGTGCCTGGAGGGTTATAGGAGCTAACTATGGCTACACCTTC.

The rearrangement joins TRBV20-1 to TRBJ1-6, with 9 bases aligning to TRBD1. V shed 1 base and J 8 bases; nucleotides not matched to a gene: 3. The V gene's germline CDR1 is DFQATT and CDR2 SNEGSKA (reference sequence). The CDR3 contains 14 residues. This CDR3 reads CSARGDRDYSPLHF. The CDR3 DNA reads TGCAGTGCTAGAGGGGACAGGGATTATTCACCCCTCCACTTT.

This clonotype was detected many times. V gene TRBV14 combines with J gene TRBJ1-4; D unresolved. Trimming took off 4 bases at V and 5 bases at J, with 14 bases between the two ends. CDR1 SGHDN and CDR2 FVKESK come from the germline V gene. CDR3 length: 15 amino acids. The CDR3 sequence: CASSRGPARNEKLFF. CDR3 in DNA: TGTGCCAGCAGCCGCGGACCGGCTCGAAATGAAAAACTGTTTTTT.

This clonotype showed up many times. A read error may explain this, as a much larger clone is one base away. The CDR3 end shows no conserved phenylalanine or tryptophan, and so a read error is likely. The chain is built from TRBV2 and TRBJ2-5; 11 bases line up with TRBD2. Trimming took 7 bases from V and 4 from J; bases not matched to a gene: 5. CDR1 and CDR2 from the germline V gene are SNHLY and FYNNEI. The CDR3 totals 14 residues. CDR3 loop: CASKRTSGLETQYL. The DNA for the CDR3 is TGTGCCAGCAAACGGACTAGCGGGTTAGAGACCCAGTACCTC.